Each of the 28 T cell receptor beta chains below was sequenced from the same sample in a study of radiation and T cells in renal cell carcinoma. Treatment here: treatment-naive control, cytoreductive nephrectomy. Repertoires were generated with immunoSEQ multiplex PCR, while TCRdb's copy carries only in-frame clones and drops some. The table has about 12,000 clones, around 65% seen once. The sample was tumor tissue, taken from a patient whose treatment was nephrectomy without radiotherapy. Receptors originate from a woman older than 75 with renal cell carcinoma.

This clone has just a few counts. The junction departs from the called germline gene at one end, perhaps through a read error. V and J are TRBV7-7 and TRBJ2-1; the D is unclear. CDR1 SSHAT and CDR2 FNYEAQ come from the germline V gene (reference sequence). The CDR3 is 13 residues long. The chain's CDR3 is CASSLDFGNEQFF. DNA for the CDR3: TGTGCTAGCAGCTTAGACTTCGGTAATGAGCAGTTCTTC.

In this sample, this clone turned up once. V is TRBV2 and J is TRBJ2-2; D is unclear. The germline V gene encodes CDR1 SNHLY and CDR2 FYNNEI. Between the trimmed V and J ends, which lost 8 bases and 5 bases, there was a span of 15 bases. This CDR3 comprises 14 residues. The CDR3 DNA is TGTGCCAGCTGGGCAGCCCAATTAACCGGGGAGCTGTTTTTT. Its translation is CASWAAQLTGELFF. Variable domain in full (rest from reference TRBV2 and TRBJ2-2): EPEVTQTPSHQVTQMGQEVILRCVPISNHLYFYWYRQILGQKVEFLVSFYNNEISEKSEIFDDQFSVERPDGSNFTLKIRSTKLEDSAMYFCASWAAQLTGELFFGEGSRLTVL.

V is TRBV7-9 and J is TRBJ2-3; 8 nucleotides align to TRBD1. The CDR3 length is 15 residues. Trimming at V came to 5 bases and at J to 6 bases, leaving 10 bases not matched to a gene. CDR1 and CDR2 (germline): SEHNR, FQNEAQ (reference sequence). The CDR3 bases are TGTGCCAGCAGCCGTGGACAGGGCGGGCGCGATACGCAGTATTTT. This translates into CASSRGQGGRDTQYF.

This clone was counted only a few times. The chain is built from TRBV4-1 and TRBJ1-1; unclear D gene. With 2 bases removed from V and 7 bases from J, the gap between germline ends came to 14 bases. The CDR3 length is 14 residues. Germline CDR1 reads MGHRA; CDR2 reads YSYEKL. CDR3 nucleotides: TGCGCCAGCAGCCAAATCAGACCAAAAGATGAAGCTTTCTTT. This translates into CASSQIRPKDEAFF.

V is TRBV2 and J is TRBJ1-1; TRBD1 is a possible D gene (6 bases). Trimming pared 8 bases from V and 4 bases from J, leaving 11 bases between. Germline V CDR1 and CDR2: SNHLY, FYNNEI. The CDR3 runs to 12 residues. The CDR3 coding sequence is TGTGCCAGCGGAACAGGGAGCACTGAAGCTTTCTTT. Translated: CASGTGSTEAFF.

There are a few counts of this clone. CDR3 bases: TGTGCCAGCTCACCAGTAGGGCAGGGGAACACTGAAGCTTTCTTT. Translating it yields CASSPVGQGNTEAFF. The chain joins TRBV18 to TRBJ1-1; D is perhaps TRBD1 (5 bases). V lost 2 bases to trimming and J lost 1 base, with 11 bases between them. In germline, CDR1 is KGHSH, CDR2 LQKENI. The length of the CDR3 is 15 residues.

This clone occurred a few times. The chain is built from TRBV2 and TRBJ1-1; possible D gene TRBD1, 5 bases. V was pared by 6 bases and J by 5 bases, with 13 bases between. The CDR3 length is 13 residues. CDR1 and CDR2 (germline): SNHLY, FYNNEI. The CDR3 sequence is CASSQTTGTEAFF. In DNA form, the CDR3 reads TGTGCCAGCAGCCAGACCACAGGTACTGAAGCTTTCTTT. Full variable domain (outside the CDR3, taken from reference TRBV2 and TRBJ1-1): EPEVTQTPSHQVTQMGQEVILRCVPISNHLYFYWYRQILGQKVEFLVSFYNNEISEKSEIFDDQFSVERPDGSNFTLKIRSTKLEDSAMYFCASSQTTGTEAFFGQGTRLTVV.

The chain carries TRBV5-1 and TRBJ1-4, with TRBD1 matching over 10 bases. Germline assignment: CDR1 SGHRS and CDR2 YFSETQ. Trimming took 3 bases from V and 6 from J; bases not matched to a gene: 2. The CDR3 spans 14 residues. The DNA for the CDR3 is TGCGCCAGCAGCTCCGGGACAGGGGATGAAAAACTGTTTTTT. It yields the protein CASSSGTGDEKLFF.

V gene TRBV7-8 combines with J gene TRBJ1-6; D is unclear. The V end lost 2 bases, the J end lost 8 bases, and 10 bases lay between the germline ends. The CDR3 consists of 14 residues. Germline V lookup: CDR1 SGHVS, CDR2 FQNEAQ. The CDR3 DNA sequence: TGTGCCAGCAGCTTACGGTTGACCGATTCACCCCTCCACTTT. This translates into CASSLRLTDSPLHF.

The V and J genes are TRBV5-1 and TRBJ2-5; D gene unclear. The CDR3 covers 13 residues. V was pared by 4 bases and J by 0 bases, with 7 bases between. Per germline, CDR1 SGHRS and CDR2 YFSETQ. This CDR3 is CASSQNYQETQYF. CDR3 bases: TGCGCCAGCAGCCAAAATTACCAAGAGACCCAGTACTTC.

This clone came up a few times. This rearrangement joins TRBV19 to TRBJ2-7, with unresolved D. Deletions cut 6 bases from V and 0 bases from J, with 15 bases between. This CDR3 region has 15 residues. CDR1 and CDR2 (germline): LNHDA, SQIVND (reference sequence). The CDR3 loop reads CASRPTYSSSYEQYF. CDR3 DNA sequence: TGTGCCAGTAGACCCACATACAGTAGCTCCTACGAGCAGTACTTC.

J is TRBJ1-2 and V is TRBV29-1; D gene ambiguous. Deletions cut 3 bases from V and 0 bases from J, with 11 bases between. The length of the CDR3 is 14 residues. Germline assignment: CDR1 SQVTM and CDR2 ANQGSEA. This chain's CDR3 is CSVEGWQPNYGYTF. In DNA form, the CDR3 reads TGCAGCGTTGAGGGGTGGCAGCCTAACTATGGCTACACCTTC.

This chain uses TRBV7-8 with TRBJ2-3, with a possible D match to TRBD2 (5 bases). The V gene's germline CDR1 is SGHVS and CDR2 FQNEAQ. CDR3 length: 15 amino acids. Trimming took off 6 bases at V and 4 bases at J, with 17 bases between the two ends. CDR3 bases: TGTGCCAGCAGATCCGGGCCCCCCGGGGCAGATACGCAGTATTTT. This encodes CASRSGPPGADTQYF.

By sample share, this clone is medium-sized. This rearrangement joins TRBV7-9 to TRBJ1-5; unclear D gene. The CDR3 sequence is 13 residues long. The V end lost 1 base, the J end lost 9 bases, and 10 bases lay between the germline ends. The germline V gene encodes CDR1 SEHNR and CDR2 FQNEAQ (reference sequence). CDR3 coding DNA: TGTGCCAGCAGCTTAGGGGGTGGGCTGCCCCAGCATTTT. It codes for CASSLGGGLPQHF. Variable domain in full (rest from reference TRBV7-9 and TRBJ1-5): DTGVSQNPRHKITKRGQNVTFRCDPISEHNRLYWYRQTLGQGPEFLTYFQNEAQLEKSRLLSDRFSAERPKGSFSTLEIQRTEQGDSAMYLCASSLGGGLPQHFGDGTRLSIL.

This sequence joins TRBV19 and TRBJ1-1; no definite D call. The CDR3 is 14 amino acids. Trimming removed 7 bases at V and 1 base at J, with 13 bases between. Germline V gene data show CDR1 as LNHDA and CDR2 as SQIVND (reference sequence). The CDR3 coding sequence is TGTGCCAGTACCCCTATTGACAAGAACACTGAAGCTTTCTTT. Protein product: CASTPIDKNTEAFF.

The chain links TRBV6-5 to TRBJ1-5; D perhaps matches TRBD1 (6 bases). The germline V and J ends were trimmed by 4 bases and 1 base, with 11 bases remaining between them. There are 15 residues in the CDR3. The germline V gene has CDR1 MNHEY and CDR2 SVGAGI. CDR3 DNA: TGTGCCAGCAGTTTACAGGGACCAAGCAATCAGCCCCAGCATTTT. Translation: CASSLQGPSNQPQHF.

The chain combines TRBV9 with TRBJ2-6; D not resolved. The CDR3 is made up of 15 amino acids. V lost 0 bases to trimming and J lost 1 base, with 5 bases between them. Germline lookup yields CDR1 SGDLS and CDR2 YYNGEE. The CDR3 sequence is CASSVGGSGANVLTF. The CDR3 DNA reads TGTGCCAGCAGCGTAGGGGGTTCTGGGGCCAACGTCCTGACTTTC.

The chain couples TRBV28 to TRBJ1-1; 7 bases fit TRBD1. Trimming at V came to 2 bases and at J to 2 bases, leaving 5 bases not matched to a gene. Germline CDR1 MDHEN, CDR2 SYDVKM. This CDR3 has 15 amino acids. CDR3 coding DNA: TGTGCCAGCAGTTTAGGAGGGGGCGGCAACACTGAAGCTTTCTTT. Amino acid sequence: CASSLGGGGNTEAFF.

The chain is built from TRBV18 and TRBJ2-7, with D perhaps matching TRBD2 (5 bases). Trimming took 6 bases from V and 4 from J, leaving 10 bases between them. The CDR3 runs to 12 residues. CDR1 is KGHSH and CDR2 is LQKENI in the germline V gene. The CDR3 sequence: CASSRESYEQYF. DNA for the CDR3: TGTGCCAGCTCCCGGGAAAGTTACGAGCAGTACTTC.

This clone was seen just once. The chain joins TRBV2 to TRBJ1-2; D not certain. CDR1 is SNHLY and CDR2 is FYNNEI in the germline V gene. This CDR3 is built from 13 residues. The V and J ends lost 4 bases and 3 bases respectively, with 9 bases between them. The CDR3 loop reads CASSVLTDYGYTF. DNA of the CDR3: TGTGCCAGCAGTGTTCTGACCGACTATGGCTACACCTTC.

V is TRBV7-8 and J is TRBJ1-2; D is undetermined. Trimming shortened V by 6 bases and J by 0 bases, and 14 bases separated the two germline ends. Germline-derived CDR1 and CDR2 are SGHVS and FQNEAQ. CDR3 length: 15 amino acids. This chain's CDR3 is CASSQPGGSNYGYTF. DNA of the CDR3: TGTGCCAGCAGTCAACCGGGAGGGTCTAACTATGGCTACACCTTC.

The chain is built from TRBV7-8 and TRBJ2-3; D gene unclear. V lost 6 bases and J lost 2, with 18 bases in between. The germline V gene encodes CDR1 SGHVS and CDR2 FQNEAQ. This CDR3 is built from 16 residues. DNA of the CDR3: TGTGCCAGCAGGATGACGAAAGGCATCTCCACAGATACGCAGTATTTT. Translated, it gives CASRMTKGISTDTQYF.

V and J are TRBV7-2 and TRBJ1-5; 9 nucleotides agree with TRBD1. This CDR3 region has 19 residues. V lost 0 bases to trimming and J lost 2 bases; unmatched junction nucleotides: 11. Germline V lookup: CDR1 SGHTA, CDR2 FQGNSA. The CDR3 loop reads CASSLAPYRGRGGNQPQHF. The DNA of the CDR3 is TGTGCCAGCAGCTTAGCACCCTACAGGGGGCGCGGTGGCAATCAGCCCCAGCATTTT.

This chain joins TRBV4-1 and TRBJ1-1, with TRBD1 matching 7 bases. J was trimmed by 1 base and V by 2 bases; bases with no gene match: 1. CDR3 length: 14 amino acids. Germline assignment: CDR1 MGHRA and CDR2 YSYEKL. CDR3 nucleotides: TGCGCCAGCAGCCAATGGACAGGGAACACTGAAGCTTTCTTT. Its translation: CASSQWTGNTEAFF.

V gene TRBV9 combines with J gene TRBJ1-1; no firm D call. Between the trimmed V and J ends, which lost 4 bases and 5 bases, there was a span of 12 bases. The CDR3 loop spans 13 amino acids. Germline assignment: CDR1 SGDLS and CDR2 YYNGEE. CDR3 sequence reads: CASSSQFGTEAFF. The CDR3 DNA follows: TGTGCCAGCAGCTCACAATTTGGTACTGAAGCTTTCTTT.

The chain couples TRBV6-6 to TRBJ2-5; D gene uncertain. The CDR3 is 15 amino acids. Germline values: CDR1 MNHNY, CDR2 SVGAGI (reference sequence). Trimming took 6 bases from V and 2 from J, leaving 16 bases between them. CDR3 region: CASSNAAGSQETQYF. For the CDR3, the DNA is TGTGCCAGCAGCAACGCGGCAGGATCACAAGAGACCCAGTACTTC.

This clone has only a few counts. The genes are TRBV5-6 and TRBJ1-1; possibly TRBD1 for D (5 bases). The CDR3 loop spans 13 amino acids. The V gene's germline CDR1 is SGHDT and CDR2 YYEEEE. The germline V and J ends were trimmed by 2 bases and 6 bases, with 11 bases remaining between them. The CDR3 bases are TGTGCCAGCAGCTTCAAAAGGGGCGCTGAAGCTTTCTTT. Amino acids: CASSFKRGAEAFF.

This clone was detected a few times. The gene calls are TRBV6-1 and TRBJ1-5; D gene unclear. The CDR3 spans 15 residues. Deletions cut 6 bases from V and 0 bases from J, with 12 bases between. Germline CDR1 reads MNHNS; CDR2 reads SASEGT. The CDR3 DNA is TGTGCCAGCAGATCGGAAGGGTATAGCAATCAGCCCCAGCATTTT. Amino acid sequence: CASRSEGYSNQPQHF.